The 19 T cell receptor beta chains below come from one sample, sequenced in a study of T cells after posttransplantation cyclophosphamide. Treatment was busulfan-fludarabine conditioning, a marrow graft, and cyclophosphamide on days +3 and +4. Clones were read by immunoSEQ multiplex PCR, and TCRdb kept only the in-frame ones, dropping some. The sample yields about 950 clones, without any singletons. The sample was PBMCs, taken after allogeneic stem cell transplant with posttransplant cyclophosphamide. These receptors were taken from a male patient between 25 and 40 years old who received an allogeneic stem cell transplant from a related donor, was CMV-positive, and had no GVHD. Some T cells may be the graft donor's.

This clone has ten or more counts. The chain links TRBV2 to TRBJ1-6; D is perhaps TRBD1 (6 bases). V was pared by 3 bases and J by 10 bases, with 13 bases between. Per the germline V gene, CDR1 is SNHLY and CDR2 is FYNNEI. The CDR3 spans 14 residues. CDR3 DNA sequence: TGTGCCAGCAGTGAGTACAGGGTGAGATCACCCCTCCACTTT. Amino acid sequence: CASSEYRVRSPLHF.

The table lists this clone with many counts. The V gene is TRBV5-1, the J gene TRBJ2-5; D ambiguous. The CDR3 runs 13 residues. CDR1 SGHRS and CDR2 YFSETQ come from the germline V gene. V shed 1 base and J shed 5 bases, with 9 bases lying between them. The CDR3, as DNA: TGCGCCAGCAGCTTGAGCATATCGGAGACCCAGTACTTC. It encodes CASSLSISETQYF. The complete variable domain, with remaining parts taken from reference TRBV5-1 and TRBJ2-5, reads KAGVTQTPRYLIKTRGQQVTLSCSPISGHRSVSWYQQTPGQGLQFLFEYFSETQRNKGNFPGRFSGRQFSNSRSEMNVSTLELGDSALYLCASSLSISETQYFGPGTRLLVL.

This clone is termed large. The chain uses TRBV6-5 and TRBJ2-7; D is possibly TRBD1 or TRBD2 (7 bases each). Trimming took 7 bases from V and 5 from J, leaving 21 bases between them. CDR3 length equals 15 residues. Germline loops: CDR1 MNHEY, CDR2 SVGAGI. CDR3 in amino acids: CASKAGAGGTNEQYF. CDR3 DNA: TGTGCCAGCAAGGCGGGAGCAGGGGGGACGAACGAGCAGTACTTC.

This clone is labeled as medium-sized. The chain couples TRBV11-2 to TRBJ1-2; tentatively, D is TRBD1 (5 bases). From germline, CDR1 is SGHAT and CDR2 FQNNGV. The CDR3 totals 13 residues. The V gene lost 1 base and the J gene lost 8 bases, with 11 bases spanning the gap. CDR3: CASSLGGAEGYTF. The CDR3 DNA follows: TGTGCCAGCAGCTTAGGAGGGGCGGAAGGCTACACCTTC.

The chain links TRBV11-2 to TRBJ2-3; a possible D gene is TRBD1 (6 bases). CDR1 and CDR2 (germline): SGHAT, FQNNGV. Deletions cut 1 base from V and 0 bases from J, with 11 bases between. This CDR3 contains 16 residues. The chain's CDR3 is CASSLVSGTSTDTQYF. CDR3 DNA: TGTGCCAGCAGCTTAGTTTCGGGGACAAGCACAGATACGCAGTATTTT.

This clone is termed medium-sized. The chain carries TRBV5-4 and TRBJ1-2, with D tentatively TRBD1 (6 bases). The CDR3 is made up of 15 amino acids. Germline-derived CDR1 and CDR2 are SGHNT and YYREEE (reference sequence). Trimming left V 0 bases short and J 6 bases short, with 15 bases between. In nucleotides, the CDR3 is TGTGCCAGCAGCTTGGAATCATGGGCAGGGGATGGCTACACCTTC. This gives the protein CASSLESWAGDGYTF.

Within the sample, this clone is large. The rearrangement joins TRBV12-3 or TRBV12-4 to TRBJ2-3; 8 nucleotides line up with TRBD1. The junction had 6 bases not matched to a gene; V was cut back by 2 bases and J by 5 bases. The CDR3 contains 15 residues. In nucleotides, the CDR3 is TGTGCCAGCAGTTTATGGGCAGGGGGCGAAGATACGCAGTATTTT. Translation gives CASSLWAGGEDTQYF.

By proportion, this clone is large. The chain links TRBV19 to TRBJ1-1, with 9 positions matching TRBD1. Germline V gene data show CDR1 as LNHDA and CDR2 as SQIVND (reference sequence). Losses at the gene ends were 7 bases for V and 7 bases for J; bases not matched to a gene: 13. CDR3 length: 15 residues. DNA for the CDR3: TGTGCCAGTACGTCCCGTTCCGGGGGACAGGGTGAAGCTTTCTTT. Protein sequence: CASTSRSGGQGEAFF.

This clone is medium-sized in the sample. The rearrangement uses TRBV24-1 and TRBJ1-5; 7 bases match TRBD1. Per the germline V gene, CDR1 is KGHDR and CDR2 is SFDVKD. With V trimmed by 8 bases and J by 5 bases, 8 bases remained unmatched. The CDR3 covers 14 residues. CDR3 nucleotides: TGTGCCACCATCACCGACAGGGTCGATCAGCCCCAGCATTTT. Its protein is CATITDRVDQPQHF.

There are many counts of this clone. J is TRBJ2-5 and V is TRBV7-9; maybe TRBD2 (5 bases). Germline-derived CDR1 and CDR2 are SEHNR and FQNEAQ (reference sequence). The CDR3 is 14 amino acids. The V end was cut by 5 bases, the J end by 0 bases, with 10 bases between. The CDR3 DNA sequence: TGTGCCAGCAGCGTCGGGCGGGACCAAGAGACCCAGTACTTC. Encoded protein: CASSVGRDQETQYF.

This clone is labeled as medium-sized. The CDR3 region has the DNA TGCGCCAGCAGCTGGGGCGGTAGCTCCTACAATGAGCAGTTCTTC. Its translation: CASSWGGSSYNEQFF. This chain links TRBV5-1 with TRBJ2-1; the D gene is possibly TRBD1 (5 bases). This CDR3 is built from 15 residues. Germline CDR1 is SGHRS and CDR2 is YFSETQ. Trimming stripped 3 bases from V and 0 bases from J, with 10 bases between.

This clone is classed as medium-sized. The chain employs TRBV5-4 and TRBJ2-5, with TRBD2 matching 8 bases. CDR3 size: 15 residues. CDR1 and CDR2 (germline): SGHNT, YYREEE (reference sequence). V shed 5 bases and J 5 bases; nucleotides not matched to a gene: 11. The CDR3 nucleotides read TGTGCCAGCAGTTCAGTCGGGGGGGCCGGTGAGACCCAGTACTTC. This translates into CASSSVGGAGETQYF.

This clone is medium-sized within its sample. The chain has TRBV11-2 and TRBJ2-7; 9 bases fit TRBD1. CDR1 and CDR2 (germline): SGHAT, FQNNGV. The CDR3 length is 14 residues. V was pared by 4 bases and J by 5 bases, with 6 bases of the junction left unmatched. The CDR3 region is CASSSRTGVHEQYF. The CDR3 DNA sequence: TGTGCCAGCAGCTCTAGGACAGGGGTCCACGAGCAGTACTTC.

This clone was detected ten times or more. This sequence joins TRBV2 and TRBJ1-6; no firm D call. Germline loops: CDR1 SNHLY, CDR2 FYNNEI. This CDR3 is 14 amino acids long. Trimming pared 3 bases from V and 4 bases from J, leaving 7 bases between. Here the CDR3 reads CASSETGYNSPLHF. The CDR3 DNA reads TGTGCCAGCAGTGAGACGGGGTATAATTCACCCCTCCACTTT.

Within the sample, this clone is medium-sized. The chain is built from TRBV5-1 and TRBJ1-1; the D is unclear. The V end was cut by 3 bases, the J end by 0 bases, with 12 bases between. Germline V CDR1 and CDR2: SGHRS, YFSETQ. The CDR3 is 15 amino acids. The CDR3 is CASSSYDGLNTEAFF. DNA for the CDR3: TGCGCCAGCAGCTCCTACGACGGGTTGAACACTGAAGCTTTCTTT.

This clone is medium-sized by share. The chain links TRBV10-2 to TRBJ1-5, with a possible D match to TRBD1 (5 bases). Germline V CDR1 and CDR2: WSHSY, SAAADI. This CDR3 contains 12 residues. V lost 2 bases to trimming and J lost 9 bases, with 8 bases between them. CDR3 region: CASSEPQGPQHF. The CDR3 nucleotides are TGCGCCAGCAGTGAGCCCCAGGGGCCCCAGCATTTT.

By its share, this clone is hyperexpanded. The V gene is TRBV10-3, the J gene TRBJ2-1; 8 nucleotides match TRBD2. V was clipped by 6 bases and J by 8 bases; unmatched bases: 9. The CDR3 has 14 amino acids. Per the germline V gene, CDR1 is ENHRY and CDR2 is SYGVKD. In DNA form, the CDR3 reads TGTGCCATCAGCGCGGCGGGAGGCGTGGATGAGCAGTTCTTC. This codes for CAISAAGGVDEQFF.

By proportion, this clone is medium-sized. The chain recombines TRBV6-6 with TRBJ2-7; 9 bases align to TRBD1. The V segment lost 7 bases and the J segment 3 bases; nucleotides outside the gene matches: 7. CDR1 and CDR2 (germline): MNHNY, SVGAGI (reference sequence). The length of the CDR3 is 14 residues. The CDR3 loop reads CASMQQGARYEQYF. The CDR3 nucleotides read TGTGCCAGCATGCAACAGGGGGCCCGCTACGAGCAGTACTTC.

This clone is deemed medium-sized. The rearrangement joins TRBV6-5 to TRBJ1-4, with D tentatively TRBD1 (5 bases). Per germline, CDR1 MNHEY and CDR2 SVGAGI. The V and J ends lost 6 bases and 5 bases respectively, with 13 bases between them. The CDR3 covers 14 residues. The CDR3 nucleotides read TGTGCCAGCAGCCGCACAGGAGTGAATGAAAAACTGTTTTTT. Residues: CASSRTGVNEKLFF.